This T cell receptor (beta chain) was recovered during a study of cytomegalovirus exposure and HLA in healthy donors. Notes on the study in general: In a later analysis, at a false discovery rate of 0.05, about 15,000 TCR beta sequences were associated with HLA alleles.

There are 13 residues in the CDR3. Trimming cost V 4 bases and J 1 base, with 7 bases left between them. Germline V CDR1 and CDR2: SNHLY, FYNNEI. This clone has only a few counts. What it recognizes is unknown. The PCR contained 60 Vbeta and 13 Jbeta primers. Sequencing used immunoSEQ multiplex PCR; TCRdb keeps in-frame clones, though not all of them. This sample carries around 110,000 clones, about 70% of them seen once, and the ten largest clones take around 4.9%. The genes are TRBV2 and TRBJ1-1; D not resolved. The sequence derives from a man between 25 and 39 years old in good health and CMV-seropositive. Sequenced input: PBMCs. The CDR3, as DNA: TGTGCCAGCAGTGCCCAGAAGAACACTGAAGCTTTCTTT. Its translation: CASSAQKNTEAFF.